This T cell receptor beta chain was sequenced for a study of blood T cell repertoires in COVID-19. This CDR3 region has 14 residues. The ends were cut back, 6 bases at V and 1 base at J, with 11 bases in the middle. Per germline, CDR1 SGHRS and CDR2 YFSETQ. Under the authors' procedure: Using reference gene primer amplification, nucleated cell counts were estimated. Clones were sequenced by immunoSEQ multiplex PCR, and TCRdb holds only the in-frame ones, with some missing. V and J calls and clone size follow that table, whereas D and trimming were derived from the DNA. The table has hundreds of thousands of clones, 85% seen once.

The sample comprised PBMCs or T cells enriched from blood (not recorded which). V gene TRBV5-1 combines with J gene TRBJ1-3; unclear D gene. The receptor was isolated from a woman in her forties or fifties with acute COVID-19. CDR3 protein: CASTPAGSGNTIYF. In DNA, the CDR3 is TGCGCCAGCACTCCCGCGGGGTCTGGAAACACCATATATTTT.